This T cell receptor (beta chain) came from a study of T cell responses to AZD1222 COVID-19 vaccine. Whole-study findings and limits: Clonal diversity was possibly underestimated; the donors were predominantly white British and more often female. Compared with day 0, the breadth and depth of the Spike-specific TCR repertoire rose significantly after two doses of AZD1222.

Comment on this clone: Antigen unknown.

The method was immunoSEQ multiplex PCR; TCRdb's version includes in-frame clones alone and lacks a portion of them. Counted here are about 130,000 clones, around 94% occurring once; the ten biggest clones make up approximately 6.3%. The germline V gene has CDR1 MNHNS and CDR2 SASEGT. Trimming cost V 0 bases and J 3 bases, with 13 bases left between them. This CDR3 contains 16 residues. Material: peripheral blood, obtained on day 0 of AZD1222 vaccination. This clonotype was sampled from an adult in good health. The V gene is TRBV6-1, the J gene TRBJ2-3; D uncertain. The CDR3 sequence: CASSEAGRSITDTQYF. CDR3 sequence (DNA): TGTGCCAGCAGTGAAGCGGGCAGAAGCATTACAGATACGCAGTATTTT.